The source of this T cell receptor (beta chain) is a study of T cell responses to AZD1222 COVID-19 vaccine. CDR1 is GTSNPN, CDR2 SVGIG, per germline (reference sequence). Trimming left V 3 bases short and J 3 bases short, with 11 bases between. The CDR3 extends over 13 amino acids. Assay used: immunoSEQ multiplex PCR; TCRdb lists only in-frame clones, some missing. This table holds roughly 140,000 clones, about nine tenths found once. V gene TRBV30 combines with J gene TRBJ1-1; D is undetermined. The receptor was isolated from an adult in good health. The sequencing used peripheral blood, collected on day 0 of AZD1222 vaccination. The CDR3 DNA sequence: TGTGCCTGGAGAGAGGGCCGCGACACTGAAGCTTTCTTT. Encoded protein: CAWREGRDTEAFF.